This is a list of T cell receptor beta chains from one sample in a study of shared clonotypes between healthy human individuals. The method was immunoSEQ multiplex PCR; TCRdb's version includes in-frame clones alone and lacks a portion of them. The sample lists roughly 2,500,000 clones; under 95% were seen once. Sequencing input: naive CD4+ T cells from PBMCs. The source is a man younger than 35 in good health. Some clones in this sample may be carry-over from other donors' samples. Each CDR3 is given with its conserved first and last residue. A D gene is named only where the DNA matches it firmly. Some rows have no size entry. The others give once, few or many, or a class for an expanded clone.

d_call,clone_size,v_call,j_call,cdr3_aa,cdr3_nt
TRBD1,.,TRBV5-4,TRBJ1-4,CASNLFGQGDEKLFF,TGTGCCAGCAACCTATTCGGACAGGGTGATGAAAAACTGTTTTTT
.,.,TRBV25-1,TRBJ2-3,CASLRGPRDTQYF,TGTGCCAGCCTTCGGGGACCCAGGGATACGCAGTATTTT
.,.,TRBV5-1,TRBJ2-7,CASSSDRSSYEQYF,TGCGCCAGCAGCTCTGACAGGAGCTCCTACGAGCAGTACTTC
.,.,TRBV7-2,TRBJ2-7,CASRKTGYEQYF,TGTGCCAGCAGAAAGACGGGCTACGAGCAGTACTTC
.,.,TRBV5-6,TRBJ1-2,CASSLGRNNYGYTF,TGTGCCAGCAGCTTGGGGCGGAACAACTATGGCTACACCTTC
.,.,TRBV10-3,TRBJ2-5,CAITRDFQETQYF,TGTGCCATCACCAGGGACTTCCAAGAGACCCAGTACTTC
TRBD2,.,TRBV30,TRBJ2-7,CAWGGTSGNYEQYF,TGTGCCTGGGGGGGGACTAGCGGGAACTACGAGCAGTACTTC
.,.,TRBV5-1,TRBJ2-7,CASSFDGWSYEQYF,TGCGCCAGCAGCTTTGATGGCTGGTCCTACGAGCAGTACTTC
TRBD2,.,TRBV19,TRBJ2-1,CASSTRLAYNEQFF,TGTGCCAGTAGTACCAGACTAGCGTACAATGAGCAGTTCTTC
TRBD2,.,TRBV9,TRBJ2-7,CASSVEAGVVDEQYF,TGTGCCAGCAGCGTAGAGGCGGGAGTGGTCGACGAGCAGTACTTC
TRBD1,.,TRBV5-4,TRBJ1-4,CASSLLTGARNEKLFF,TGTGCCAGCAGCTTATTGACAGGGGCAAGGAATGAAAAACTGTTTTTT
.,few,TRBV29-1,TRBJ1-5,CSVVTVSNQPQHF,TGCAGCGTTGTTACGGTTAGCAATCAGCCCCAGCATTTT
.,.,TRBV14,TRBJ2-6,CASSQSLSFVERESSGANVLTF,TGTGCCAGCAGCCAAAGTCTGAGCTTTGTGGAGAGGGAAAGCTCTGGGGCCAACGTCCTGACTTTC
.,.,TRBV7-9,TRBJ2-3,CASSFYDTQYF,TGTGCCAGCAGCTTTTATGATACGCAGTATTTT
.,.,TRBV29-1,TRBJ2-1,CSVERPNNEQFF,TGCAGCGTTGAGAGGCCTAACAATGAGCAGTTCTTC
.,.,TRBV25-1,TRBJ1-3,CASSDRRDGNTIYF,TGTGCCAGCAGTGATCGGAGGGATGGAAACACCATATATTTT
.,.,TRBV2,TRBJ2-5,CASRAEKGPSRSQYF,TGTGCCAGCAGAGCCGAGAAAGGCCCCAGTAGGAGCCAGTACTTC
TRBD2,.,TRBV6-1,TRBJ2-7,CASSENGLAAYEQYF,TGTGCCAGCAGTGAAAACGGACTAGCGGCATACGAGCAGTACTTC
.,.,TRBV7-9,TRBJ2-7,CASSLYGQGSGSSYEQYF,TGTGCCAGCAGCTTATACGGGCAGGGGTCGGGGAGCTCCTACGAGCAGTACTTC
.,.,TRBV18,TRBJ1-3,CASSPTSGNTIYF,TGTGCCAGCTCACCGACCTCTGGAAACACCATATATTTT
TRBD2,.,TRBV5-1,TRBJ2-1,CASRPGTSGNEQFF,TGCGCCAGCAGACCGGGGACTAGCGGGAATGAGCAGTTCTTC
TRBD1,.,TRBV27,TRBJ1-2,CASSLSRPGTGHGYTF,TGTGCCAGCAGTTTATCCAGGCCCGGGACAGGGCACGGCTACACCTTC
TRBD1,.,TRBV2,TRBJ1-5,CASSDTGGRQPQHF,TGTGCCAGCAGCGATACAGGGGGCAGGCAGCCCCAGCATTTT
TRBD1,.,TRBV27,TRBJ2-7,CASSRTGAGYEQYF,TGTGCCAGCAGCCGGACAGGGGCGGGCTACGAGCAGTACTTC
.,once,TRBV7-3,TRBJ2-2,CASSPQGAPNTGELFF,TGTGCCAGCAGCCCCCAAGGGGCACCGAACACCGGGGAGCTGTTTTTT
.,.,TRBV28,TRBJ2-7,CASSLRADEQYF,TGTGCCAGCAGTTTACGGGCAGACGAGCAGTACTTC
.,once,TRBV4-2,TRBJ2-3,CASSQGRLGTQYF,TGTGCCAGCAGCCAAGGTCGGCTAGGTACGCAGTATTTT
TRBD2,.,TRBV15,TRBJ2-1,CATSRGTSGNEQFF,TGTGCCACCAGCAGAGGGACTAGCGGCAATGAGCAGTTCTTC
.,.,TRBV4-1,TRBJ2-7,CASSQGIVTNSYEQYF,TGCGCCAGCAGCCAAGGCATAGTTACCAATTCCTACGAGCAGTACTTC
.,.,TRBV4-1,TRBJ1-3,CASSQGPRAGNTIYF,TGCGCCAGCAGCCAAGGTCCCAGGGCTGGAAACACCATATATTTT
.,.,TRBV9,TRBJ2-5,CASSLKRKTQYF,TGTGCCAGCAGCCTTAAGCGGAAGACCCAGTACTTC
.,few,TRBV28,TRBJ1-1,CASKAWGSEAFF,TGTGCCAGCAAGGCGTGGGGAAGCGAAGCTTTCTTT
TRBD1,.,TRBV15,TRBJ2-5,CATSRDTGTGHSQYF,TGTGCCACCAGCAGAGATACAGGGACAGGACACTCCCAGTACTTC
TRBD2,.,TRBV6-1,TRBJ2-1,CASSARTSGAYNEQFF,TGTGCCAGCAGTGCCCGGACTAGCGGAGCTTACAATGAGCAGTTCTTC
.,.,TRBV19,TRBJ2-3,CASSIEGADTQYF,TGTGCCAGTAGTATAGAAGGGGCAGATACGCAGTATTTT
.,.,TRBV2,TRBJ2-5,CASSGPGEETQYF,TGTGCCAGCAGTGGCCCCGGGGAGGAGACCCAGTACTTC
.,.,TRBV11-2,TRBJ2-3,CASSPTLGDTQYF,TGTGCCAGCAGCCCCACGCTGGGGGATACGCAGTATTTT
TRBD1,.,TRBV28,TRBJ1-2,CASSLADRVGGYTF,TGTGCCAGCAGTTTGGCGGACAGGGTCGGTGGCTACACCTTC